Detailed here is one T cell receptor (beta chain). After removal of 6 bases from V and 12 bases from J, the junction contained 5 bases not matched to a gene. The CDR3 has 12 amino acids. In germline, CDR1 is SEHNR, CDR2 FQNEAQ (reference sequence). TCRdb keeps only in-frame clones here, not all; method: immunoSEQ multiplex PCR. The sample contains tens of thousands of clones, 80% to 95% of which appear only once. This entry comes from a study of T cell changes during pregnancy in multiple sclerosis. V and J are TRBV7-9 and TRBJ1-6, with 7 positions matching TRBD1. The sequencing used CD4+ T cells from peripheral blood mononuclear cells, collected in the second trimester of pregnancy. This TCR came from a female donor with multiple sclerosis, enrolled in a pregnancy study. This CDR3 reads CASSRQGVPLHF. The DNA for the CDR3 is TGTGCCAGCAGTCGACAGGGAGTACCCCTCCACTTT.